The clone carrying this T cell receptor (beta chain) counts as medium-sized. TCRdb recomputed calls from the PCR reads with MiXCR, one row per CDR3 protein. The data hold 2,500 or so distinct CDR3 sequences, with 20% to 25% observed a single time. CDR3 size: 15 residues. Germline V lookup: CDR1 MNHNS, CDR2 SASEGT. This sample is part of a study of immune characterization of retroperitoneal liposarcoma. What was sequenced was tumor tissue. This clonotype originated in a male donor with retroperitoneal liposarcoma. The chain has TRBV6-1 and TRBJ2-1, with 11 nucleotides matching TRBD1. The end of the DNA aligns better with TRBJ2-7, so the J call may be wrong. The DNA for the CDR3 is TGTGCCAGCAGTGATGGGACAGGGGGTCACAATGAGCAGTACTTC. This translates into CASSDGTGGHNEQYF.